Following are 16 T cell receptor beta chains from one sample sequenced in a study of blood T cell repertoires in COVID-19 (TCRdb year 2020). The library was prepared using the immunoSEQ multiplex PCR assay. TCRdb obtained this table from immuneACCESS and retained in-frame rearrangements with V and J assigned. These tables miss some clones; where compared with another copy, unresolved V genes account for less than half of the shortfall, and the remainder is unexplained. The sample includes 300,000 to 400,000 clones, with over 80% observed a single time. Clones ranked in the top ten supply roughly 8.9% of the sample. Sequencing used peripheral blood. These receptors originate from a young man with COVID-19, enrolled during active disease.

The chain employs TRBV5-5 and TRBJ2-3; tentative D call: TRBD2 (6 bases). V gave up 0 bases and J gave up 1 base, with 9 bases separating them. The CDR3 covers 15 residues. Germline-derived CDR1 and CDR2 are SGHKS and YYEKEE (reference sequence). CDR3 in DNA: TGTGCCAGCAGCTTGGTTGGAGGGGGCACAGATACGCAGTATTTT. This gives the protein CASSLVGGGTDTQYF.

This clone was found a few times. This CDR3 reads CASSDSTSGGAGTQYF. The CDR3, as DNA: TGTGCCAGCAGTGACTCGACTAGCGGGGGGGCCGGTACGCAGTATTTT. The chain carries TRBV6-4 and TRBJ2-3; TRBD2 agrees at 14 bases. CDR1 MRHNA and CDR2 SNTAGT come from the germline V gene. This CDR3 spans 16 amino acids. V lost 0 bases, J lost 8 bases, and 4 bases stayed unmatched.

The V and J genes are TRBV7-3 and TRBJ1-1; possibly TRBD1 for D (5 bases). CDR1 is SGHTA, CDR2 FQGTGA, per germline. The CDR3 is 15 amino acids. The V end lost 1 base, the J end lost 0 bases, and 9 bases lay between the germline ends. The CDR3 protein is CASSLIGHLNTEAFF. The CDR3 DNA follows: TGTGCCAGCAGCTTAATTGGACACCTGAACACTGAAGCTTTCTTT.

J is TRBJ2-5 and V is TRBV14; weak D call: TRBD1 (6 bases). Per germline, CDR1 SGHDN and CDR2 FVKESK. Deletions cut 4 bases from V and 4 bases from J, with 13 bases between. The CDR3 extends over 14 amino acids. The CDR3 here is CASSLRQAGETQYF. CDR3 nucleotide sequence: TGTGCCAGCAGCCTTCGACAGGCGGGAGAGACCCAGTACTTC.

This chain uses TRBV5-1 with TRBJ2-1, with TRBD1 as a possible D gene (6 bases). V shed 2 bases and J shed 2 bases, with 11 bases lying between them. This CDR3 is built from 15 residues. Germline CDR1 is SGHRS and CDR2 is YFSETQ. The CDR3 reads CASSLTGSPYNEQFF. The CDR3, as DNA: TGCGCCAGCAGCTTAACAGGGAGCCCCTACAATGAGCAGTTCTTC.

This sequence joins TRBV25-1 and TRBJ2-2; D ambiguous. The ends were cut back, 1 base at V and 4 bases at J, with 7 bases in the middle. CDR3 length equals 14 residues. Germline V gene data show CDR1 as MGHDK and CDR2 as SYGVNS. For the CDR3, the DNA is TGTGCCAGCAGTGAATCAGGAAGCACCGGGGAGCTGTTTTTT. The encoded protein is CASSESGSTGELFF.

The chain employs TRBV10-3 and TRBJ1-2; D is ambiguous. Trimming cost V 8 bases and J 3 bases, with 7 bases left between them. The CDR3 is made up of 11 amino acids. Germline lookup yields CDR1 ENHRY and CDR2 SYGVKD. The CDR3 DNA reads as TGTGCCATCCGACAAGACTATGGCTACACCTTC. It is translated as CAIRQDYGYTF.

The genes are TRBV30 and TRBJ1-1; unclear D gene. This CDR3 has 11 residues. In germline, CDR1 is GTSNPN, CDR2 SVGIG (reference sequence). Trimming removed 4 bases at V and 0 bases at J, with 3 bases between. CDR3 protein: CAWTVNTEAFF. CDR3 in DNA: TGTGCCTGGACCGTGAACACTGAAGCTTTCTTT. Full variable domain (rest looked up from reference TRBV30 and TRBJ1-1): SQTIHQWPATLVQPVGSPLSLECTVEGTSNPNLYWYRQAAGRGLQLLFYSVGIGQISSEVPQNLSASRPQDRQFILSSKKLLLSDSGFYLCAWTVNTEAFFGQGTRLTVV.

The chain recombines TRBV7-8 with TRBJ1-1, with D unresolved. Germline CDR1 reads SGHVS; CDR2 reads FQNEAQ. Trimming removed 4 bases from V and 1 base from J, with 22 bases in between. The CDR3 has 18 amino acids. The CDR3 spells CASSSPPWALRQNTEAFF. For the CDR3, the DNA is TGTGCCAGCAGCTCCCCCCCCTGGGCGCTACGTCAGAACACTGAAGCTTTCTTT.

The rearrangement links TRBV7-2 to TRBJ1-4; D gene uncertain. V was clipped by 3 bases and J by 0 bases, with 11 bases between them. CDR1 is SGHTA, CDR2 FQGNSA, per germline. CDR3 size: 16 residues. The CDR3 region is CASSLRAAATNEKLFF. The CDR3 region has the DNA TGTGCCAGCAGCTTGAGGGCAGCTGCAACTAATGAAAAACTGTTTTTT. Full variable domain (outside the CDR3, taken from reference TRBV7-2 and TRBJ1-4): GAGVSQSPSNKVTEKGKDVELRCDPISGHTALYWYRQSLGQGLEFLIYFQGNSAPDKSGLPSDRFSAERTGGSVSTLTIQRTQQEDSAVYLCASSLRAAATNEKLFFGSGTQLSVL.

The chain links TRBV5-4 to TRBJ1-4; 8 positions agree with TRBD1. Trimming took 4 bases from V and 3 from J; bases not matched to a gene: 5. The CDR3 spans 15 residues. Germline-derived CDR1 and CDR2 are SGHNT and YYREEE (reference sequence). CDR3 sequence (DNA): TGTGCCAGCAGCCCGGACAGGGTTCCTAATGAAAAACTGTTTTTT. Translated, it gives CASSPDRVPNEKLFF.

This clone was seen a handful of times. The chain joins TRBV7-2 to TRBJ1-2; the match to TRBD1 covers 9 bases. This CDR3 spans 15 amino acids. CDR1 SGHTA and CDR2 FQGNSA come from the germline V gene. With V trimmed by 5 bases and J by 4 bases, 8 bases remained unmatched. The CDR3 here is CASSLWDRAGYGYTF. In nucleotides, the CDR3 is TGTGCCAGCAGCCTATGGGACAGGGCGGGCTATGGCTACACCTTC.

The chain recombines TRBV2 with TRBJ1-2, with TRBD1 matching over 8 bases. This CDR3 region has 14 residues. Germline V CDR1 and CDR2: SNHLY, FYNNEI. The V and J ends lost 7 bases and 4 bases, in that order; junction bases with no gene match: 8. The CDR3 is CASNPDRAAYGYTF. As DNA, the CDR3 is TGTGCCAGCAACCCGGACAGGGCGGCCTATGGCTACACCTTC.

The V call is TRBV2, the J call TRBJ1-3; TRBD1 matches 7 bases. Germline V gives CDR1 SNHLY, CDR2 FYNNEI. This CDR3 comprises 13 residues. V lost 4 bases to trimming and J lost 4 bases; unmatched junction nucleotides: 1. This chain's CDR3 is CASSGQGGNTIYF. The CDR3, as DNA: TGTGCCAGCAGTGGACAGGGCGGAAACACCATATATTTT. Full variable domain (remainder filled in from reference TRBV2 and TRBJ1-3): EPEVTQTPSHQVTQMGQEVILRCVPISNHLYFYWYRQILGQKVEFLVSFYNNEISEKSEIFDDQFSVERPDGSNFTLKIRSTKLEDSAMYFCASSGQGGNTIYFGEGSWLTVV.

This clone was detected a few times. The chain couples TRBV11-2 to TRBJ2-2; TRBD1 matches 9 bases. The CDR3 is 15 residues long. CDR1 and CDR2 (germline): SGHAT, FQNNGV. V lost 5 bases, J lost 8 bases, and 9 bases stayed unmatched. The CDR3 region is CASSPQGAYVGELFF. DNA of the CDR3: TGTGCCAGCAGCCCACAGGGGGCTTATGTAGGGGAGCTGTTTTTT.

The rearrangement uses TRBV27 and TRBJ2-7, with TRBD1 matching over 7 bases. The junction had 2 bases not matched to a gene; V was cut back by 9 bases and J by 0 bases. The length of the CDR3 is 12 residues. Looked up from germline, CDR1 is MNHEY and CDR2 is SMNVEV (reference sequence). This chain's CDR3 is CASGDSSYEQYF. DNA of the CDR3: TGTGCCAGTGGGGACAGCTCCTACGAGCAGTACTTC.